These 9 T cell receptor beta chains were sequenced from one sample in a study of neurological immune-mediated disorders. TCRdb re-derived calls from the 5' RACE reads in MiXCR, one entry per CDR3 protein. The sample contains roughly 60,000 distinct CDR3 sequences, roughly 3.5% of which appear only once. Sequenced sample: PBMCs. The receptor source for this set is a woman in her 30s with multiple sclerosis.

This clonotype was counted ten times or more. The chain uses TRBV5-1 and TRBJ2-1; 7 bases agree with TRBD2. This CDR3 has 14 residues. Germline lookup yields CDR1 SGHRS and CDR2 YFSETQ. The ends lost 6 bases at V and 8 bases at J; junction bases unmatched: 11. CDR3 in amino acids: CASKSSGGGDEQFF. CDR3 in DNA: TGCGCCAGCAAGTCTTCGGGAGGAGGCGATGAGCAGTTCTTC.

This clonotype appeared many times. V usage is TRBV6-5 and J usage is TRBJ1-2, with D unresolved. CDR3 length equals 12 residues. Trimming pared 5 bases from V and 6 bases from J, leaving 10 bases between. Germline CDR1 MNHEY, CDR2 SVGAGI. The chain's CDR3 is CASSRTRDGYTF. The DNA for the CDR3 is TGTGCCAGCAGTCGGACGAGAGATGGCTACACCTTC.

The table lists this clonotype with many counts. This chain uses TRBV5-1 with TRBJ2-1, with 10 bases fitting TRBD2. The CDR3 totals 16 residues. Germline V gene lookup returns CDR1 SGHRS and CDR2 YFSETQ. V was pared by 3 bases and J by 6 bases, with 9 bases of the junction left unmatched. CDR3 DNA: TGCGCCAGCAGCTCGCAAGGGACTAGCGTGGGCAATGAGCAGTTCTTC. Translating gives CASSSQGTSVGNEQFF.

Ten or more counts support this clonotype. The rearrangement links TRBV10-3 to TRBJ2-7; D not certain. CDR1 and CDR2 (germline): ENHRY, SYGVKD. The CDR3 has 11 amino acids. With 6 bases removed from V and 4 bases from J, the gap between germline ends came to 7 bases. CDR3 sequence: CAISAMYEQYF. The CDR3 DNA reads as TGTGCCATCAGCGCAATGTACGAGCAGTACTTC.

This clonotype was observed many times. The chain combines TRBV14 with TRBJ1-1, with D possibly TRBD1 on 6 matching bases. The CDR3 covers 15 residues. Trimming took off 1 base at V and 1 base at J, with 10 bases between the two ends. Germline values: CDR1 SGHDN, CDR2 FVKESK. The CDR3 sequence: CASSQAMGQNTEAFF. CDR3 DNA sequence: TGTGCCAGCAGCCAAGCCATGGGACAGAACACTGAAGCTTTCTTT.

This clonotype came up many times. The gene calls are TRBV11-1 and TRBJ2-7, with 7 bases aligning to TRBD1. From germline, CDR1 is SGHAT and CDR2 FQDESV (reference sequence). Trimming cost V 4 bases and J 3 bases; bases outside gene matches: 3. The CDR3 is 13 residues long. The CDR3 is CASSWGTVYEQYF. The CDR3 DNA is TGTGCCAGCAGCTGGGGGACAGTCTACGAGCAGTACTTC.

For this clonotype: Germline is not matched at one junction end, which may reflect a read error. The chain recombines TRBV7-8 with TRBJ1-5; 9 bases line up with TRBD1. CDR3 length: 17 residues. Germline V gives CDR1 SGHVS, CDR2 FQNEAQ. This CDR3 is CASSLEDTGTGFQPQNF. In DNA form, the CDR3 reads TGTGCCAGCAGCTTAGAGGACACCGGGACAGGGTTTCAGCCCCAGAATTTT.

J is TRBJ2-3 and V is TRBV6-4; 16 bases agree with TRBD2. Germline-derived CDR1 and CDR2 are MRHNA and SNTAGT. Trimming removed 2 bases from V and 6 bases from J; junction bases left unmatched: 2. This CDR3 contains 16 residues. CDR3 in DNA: TGTGCCAGCAGTGACGGGACTAGCGGGGGGGCGGATACGCAGTATTTT. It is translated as CASSDGTSGGADTQYF.

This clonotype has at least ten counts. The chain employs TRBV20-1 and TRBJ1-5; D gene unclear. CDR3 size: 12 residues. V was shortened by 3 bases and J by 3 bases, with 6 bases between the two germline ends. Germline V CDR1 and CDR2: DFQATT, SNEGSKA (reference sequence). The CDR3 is CSASNPNQPQHF. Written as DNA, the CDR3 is TGCAGTGCTAGTAATCCCAATCAGCCCCAGCATTTT.